A single sample is the source of the 2 T cell receptor beta chains below, sequenced in a study of somatic mutations in cytotoxic T cells in rheumatoid arthritis. Sequencing used immunoSEQ multiplex PCR; TCRdb keeps in-frame clones, though not all of them. The sample shows 9,900 or so clones, 85% of them seen only once. The sequenced sample consisted of CD8+ T cells sorted from blood. The receptors stem from an adult with rheumatoid arthritis.

This chain links TRBV2 with TRBJ2-7; TRBD1 matches 9 bases. With V trimmed by 7 bases and J by 3 bases, 10 bases remained unmatched. CDR1 is SNHLY and CDR2 is FYNNEI in the germline V gene. The CDR3 contains 15 residues. CDR3 bases: TGTGCCAGCACTTACCGGGACAGGGTTGGCTACGAGCAGTACTTC. The encoded protein is CASTYRDRVGYEQYF.

This clone was seen once. The gene calls are TRBV11-1 and TRBJ2-1; D ambiguous. Germline assignment: CDR1 SGHAT and CDR2 FQDESV (reference sequence). The CDR3 is 11 residues long. V was clipped by 1 base and J by 5 bases, with 0 bases between them. This chain's CDR3 is CASSLDNEQFF. The CDR3 DNA follows: TGTGCCAGCAGCTTAGACAATGAGCAGTTCTTC.